This TCR beta chain was recovered during a study of beta chain features in type 1 diabetes. Expressed TCRB transcripts were sequenced because the entire RNA isolate underwent reverse transcription. The data were produced by immunoSEQ multiplex PCR, yet TCRdb's version contains in-frame clones alone and is incomplete. The data show about 740,000 clones, 10% to 15% seen once. The CDR3 sequence is 14 residues long. CDR1 and CDR2 from the germline V gene are SGHTA and FQGNSA. V was cut by 5 bases and J by 6 bases, with 14 bases left in between. Study-level findings and limits: PCR might favor shorter templates, but any such skew would affect patients and controls equally. There were fewer insertions and more deletions at the VDJ junctions of type 1 diabetes patients. The cDNA sequencing approach could over-represent high-TCR-expressing cells. Shorter TCRB CDR3s, moderately but significantly so, were found in Type 1 diabetes patients in all four CD4+ subsets.

Comments on this clone: Its target is unknown.

The chain links TRBV7-2 to TRBJ1-5; a possible D gene is TRBD1 (5 bases). Specimen: naive CD4+ T cells from blood. The source is a man aged 18 to 29 with type 1 diabetes. CDR3 loop: CASSPAGLSQPQHF. As DNA, the CDR3 is TGTGCCAGCAGCCCTGCAGGGTTGAGTCAGCCCCAGCATTTT.